This T cell receptor (beta chain) was captured in a study of CD8 T cells in Susac syndrome. With random hexamers, reverse transcription was performed on about 0.5 to 1 ug of RNA. Multiplex immunoSEQ PCR targeted 54 Vbeta and 13 Jbeta TCR beta segments. TCRdb fed the immunoSEQ multiplex PCR reads into MiXCR, producing one record per CDR3 protein. The table has a few hundred thousand distinct CDR3 sequences, 95% seen once. V was clipped by 4 bases and J by 2 bases, with 22 bases between them. CDR1 is MGHDK and CDR2 is SYGVNS in the germline V gene. This CDR3 region has 18 residues. CD8+ and CD4+ T cells taken from blood had their TCR beta sequenced. About this clonotype: The antigen remains undetermined.

Study-wide results and caveats: The study's TCR sequencing and HLA analysis drew on a certain number of individuals. That number was acknowledged as relatively small.

The source of this sequence is a human donor with multiple sclerosis. Sequencing input: CD4+ T cells from PBMCs. This rearrangement joins TRBV25-1 to TRBJ2-3, with D tentatively TRBD2 (6 bases). CDR3 sequence: CASSGYGLLAEYTDTQYF. The DNA for the CDR3 is TGTGCCAGCAGTGGCTATGGGCTCTTAGCGGAGTACACAGATACGCAGTATTTT.